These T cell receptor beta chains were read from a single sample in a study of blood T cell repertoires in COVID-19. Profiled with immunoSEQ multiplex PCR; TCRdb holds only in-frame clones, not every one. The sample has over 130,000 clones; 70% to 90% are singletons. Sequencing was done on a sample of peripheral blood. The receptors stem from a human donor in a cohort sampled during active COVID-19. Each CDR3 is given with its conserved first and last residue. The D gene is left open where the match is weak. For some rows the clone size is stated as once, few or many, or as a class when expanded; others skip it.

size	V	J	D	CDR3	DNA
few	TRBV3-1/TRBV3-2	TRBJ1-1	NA	CASSQDMRVGAFF	TGTGCCAGCAGCCAAGATATGAGGGTAGGAGCTTTCTTT
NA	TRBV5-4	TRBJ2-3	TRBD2	CASSPGGGRADTQYF	TGTGCCAGCAGCCCCGGGGGGGGTAGGGCAGATACGCAGTATTTT
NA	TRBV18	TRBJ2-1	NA	CASSPLSAMVLNEQFF	TGTGCCAGCTCACCACTTTCAGCGATGGTCTTAAATGAGCAGTTCTTC
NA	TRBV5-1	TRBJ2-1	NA	CASSLPQQNEQFF	TGCGCCAGCAGCTTGCCACAGCAAAATGAGCAGTTCTTC
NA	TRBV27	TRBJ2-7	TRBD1	CASSLWGLQGHEQYF	TGTGCCAGCAGTTTATGGGGGTTACAGGGGCACGAGCAGTACTTC
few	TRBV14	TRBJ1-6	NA	CASSQVGRVYNSPLHF	TGTGCCAGCAGCCAAGTCGGCAGGGTTTATAATTCACCCCTCCACTTT
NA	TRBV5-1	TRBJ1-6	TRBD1	CASSLSGQGDSPLHF	TGCGCCAGCAGCTTGTCGGGGCAGGGGGATTCACCCCTCCACTTT
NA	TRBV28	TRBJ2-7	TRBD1	CASSTTGWAGEQYF	TGTGCCAGCAGTACGACAGGGTGGGCTGGCGAGCAGTACTTC
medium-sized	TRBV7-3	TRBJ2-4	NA	CASRTPDLAKNIQYF	TGTGCCAGCAGGACACCAGACCTAGCCAAAAACATTCAGTACTTC
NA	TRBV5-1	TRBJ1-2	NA	CASSLRRDGNYGYTF	TGCGCCAGCAGCTTGAGACGGGATGGTAACTATGGCTACACCTTC
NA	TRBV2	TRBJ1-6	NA	CASRGDVDNSPLHF	TGTGCCAGCCGAGGTGACGTAGATAATTCACCCCTCCACTTT
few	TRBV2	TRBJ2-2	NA	CASIEGGTGELFF	TGTGCCAGCATCGAAGGGGGTACCGGGGAGCTGTTTTTT
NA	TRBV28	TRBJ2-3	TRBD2	CASSRSGRPTDTQYF	TGTGCCAGCAGTCGAAGCGGGAGGCCCACAGATACGCAGTATTTT
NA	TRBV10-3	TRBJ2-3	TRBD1	CAISRGTGATDTQYF	TGTGCCATCAGTCGAGGGACAGGGGCGACAGATACGCAGTATTTT
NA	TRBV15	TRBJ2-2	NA	CATSTTRVDGTGELFF	TGTGCCACCAGCACTACTCGGGTAGACGGCACCGGGGAGCTGTTTTTT
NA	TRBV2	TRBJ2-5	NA	CASSDQRGMAETQYF	TGTGCCAGCAGTGACCAAAGGGGTATGGCAGAGACCCAGTACTTC
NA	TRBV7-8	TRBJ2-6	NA	CASRLTEANVLTF	TGTGCCAGCAGACTCACAGAGGCCAACGTCCTGACTTTC
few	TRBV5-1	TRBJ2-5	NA	CASSLGPGGTQYF	TGCGCCAGCAGCTTGGGACCCGGGGGGACCCAGTACTTC
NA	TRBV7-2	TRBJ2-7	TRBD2	CASRGLAGTYEQYF	TGTGCCAGCAGGGGCTTAGCGGGGACCTACGAGCAGTACTTC
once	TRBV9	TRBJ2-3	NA	CASSLAALEGDTQYF	TGTGCCAGCAGCTTAGCGGCCTTAGAGGGAGATACGCAGTATTTT
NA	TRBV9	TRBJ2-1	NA	CASSVDGERAEQFF	TGTGCCAGCAGCGTAGACGGGGAAAGGGCTGAGCAGTTCTTC
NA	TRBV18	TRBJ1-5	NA	CASSPTDNNQPQHF	TGTGCCAGCTCACCGACAGATAACAATCAGCCCCAGCATTTT
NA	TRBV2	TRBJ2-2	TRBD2	CASKRLAGYPGELFF	TGTGCCAGTAAGAGGCTAGCGGGATATCCCGGGGAGCTGTTTTTT
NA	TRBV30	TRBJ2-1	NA	CAWTGTPSYNEQFF	TGTGCCTGGACGGGGACTCCATCCTACAATGAGCAGTTCTTC
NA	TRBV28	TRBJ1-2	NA	CASSMTGGYGYTF	TGTGCCAGTTCGATGACAGGCGGTTATGGCTACACCTTC
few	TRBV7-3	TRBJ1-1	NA	CASSSPDRNTEAFF	TGTGCCAGCAGCTCCCCAGACAGGAACACTGAAGCTTTCTTT
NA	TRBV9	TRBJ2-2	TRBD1	CASSVGTGNTGELFF	TGTGCCAGCAGCGTGGGGACAGGGAACACCGGGGAGCTGTTTTTT
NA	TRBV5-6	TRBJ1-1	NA	CATGLGQMNTEAFF	TGTGCCACCGGCTTAGGACAGATGAACACTGAAGCTTTCTTT
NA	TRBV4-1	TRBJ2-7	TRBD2	CASSQGYGAGISYEQYF	TGCGCCAGCAGCCAGGGATACGGAGCGGGAATCTCCTACGAGCAGTACTTC
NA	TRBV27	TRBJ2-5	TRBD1	CASSFAGTEETQYF	TGTGCCAGCAGTTTTGCCGGGACAGAAGAGACCCAGTACTTC
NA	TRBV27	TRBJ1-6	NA	CASRRDGISGSPLHF	TGTGCCAGCAGACGCGACGGAATTTCGGGATCACCCCTCCACTTT
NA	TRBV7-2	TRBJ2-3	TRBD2	CASSKRAGGTTDTQYF	TGTGCCAGCAGCAAACGAGCGGGGGGGACCACAGATACGCAGTATTTT
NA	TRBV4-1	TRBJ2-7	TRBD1	CASSQEGRGRGRSYEQYF	TGCGCCAGCAGCCAAGAGGGCAGGGGGCGCGGCCGCTCCTACGAGCAGTACTTC